The rows below give T cell receptor beta chains drawn from one sample of a study of T cell responses to AZD1222 COVID-19 vaccine. Here immunoSEQ multiplex PCR was the method, and the copy in TCRdb shows in-frame clones only, minus some. The table has 120,000 to 150,000 clones, more than 70% seen once. Material: peripheral blood, obtained 28 days after the second AZD1222 dose. Source of these receptors: an adult who received the AZD1222 COVID-19 vaccine. Both conserved end residues are part of each CDR3. The D gene is left open where the match is weak. Clone size is stated in some rows and not others, as once, few, many or a class when expanded.

>-|TRBV2|TRBJ1-1|-
TGTGCCAGCAGGGACGGAATGAACACTGAAGCTTTCTTT
CASRDGMNTEAFF
>-|TRBV15|TRBJ1-1|few
TGTGCCACCAGCAGAAGGGGGGTCACTGAAGCTTTCTTT
CATSRRGVTEAFF
>-|TRBV13|TRBJ2-7|-
TGTGCCAGCAGCTTTCCAGATTCCTACGAGCAGTACTTC
CASSFPDSYEQYF
>-|TRBV1|TRBJ1-2|-
TGCACCAGCAGCCAAGCCCCCCTGGCAAACTATGGCTACACCTTC
CTSSQAPLANYGYTF
>-|TRBV5-1|TRBJ1-1|-
TGCGCCAGCAGCCCGGACCTGGGGATTGAGAACACTGAAGCTTTCTTT
CASSPDLGIENTEAFF
>-|TRBV6-5|TRBJ1-1|-
TGTGCCAGCAGTCGGCTTGGGACTGAAGCTTTCTTT
CASSRLGTEAFF
>-|TRBV27|TRBJ2-7|-
TGTGCCAGCAGTTTTGGACTTAAGGTAGAGCAGTACTTC
CASSFGLKVEQYF
>TRBD1|TRBV6-5|TRBJ2-7|-
TGTGCCAGCAGGGAGACAGGGGTCTGGAGCTACGAGCAGTACTTC
CASRETGVWSYEQYF
>TRBD2|TRBV10-1|TRBJ2-3|once
TGCGCCAGCAGTCCGTCTAGCGGGGCGGTAGATACGCAGTATTTT
CASSPSSGAVDTQYF
>-|TRBV7-9|TRBJ2-5|-
TGTGCCAGCAGCTTAGATTGGGGGGCTGAGACCCAGTACTTC
CASSLDWGAETQYF
>TRBD1|TRBV18|TRBJ1-2|-
TGTGCCAGCTCACCCCCGGACAGGAACTATGGCTACACCTTC
CASSPPDRNYGYTF
>-|TRBV30|TRBJ1-1|-
TGTGCCTGGAGTGTGGGGCTGAACACTGAAGCTTTCTTT
CAWSVGLNTEAFF
>-|TRBV27|TRBJ1-1|-
TGTGCCAGTAATAACCCGGGGGGTGACGCTTTCTTT
CASNNPGGDAFF
>-|TRBV9|TRBJ1-4|-
TGTGCCAGCAGCGTAGGGATGGTGGCAGGGGTAAATGAAAAACTGTTTTTT
CASSVGMVAGVNEKLFF